Sequencing of this TCR beta chain was carried out in a study of breast tumors, draining lymph nodes, adjacent tissues. TCRdb itself ran the multiplex PCR reads through MiXCR, one entry per CDR3 protein. This table has about 120,000 distinct CDR3 sequences, about 20% appearing once. The study, taken as a whole, reports: Tumors had less TCR diversity than lymph nodes, more than nontumor tissue.

Germline V lookup: CDR1 SGHDN, CDR2 FVKESK. This CDR3 is built from 14 residues. Trimming took 3 bases from V and 2 from J, leaving 9 bases between them. Samples came from axillary lymph nodes draining the breast cancer. In this sample, this clonotype turned up many times. As yet, its antigen is unknown. The gene calls are TRBV14 and TRBJ2-3; perhaps D is TRBD1 or TRBD2 (5 bases each). The clonotype originates from a female donor with breast cancer. Some clones in this sample may be carry-over from other donors' samples. Material: axillary lymph node tissue. The CDR3 DNA is TGTGCCAGCAGCCACGGGGCCTTCACAGATACGCAGTATTTT. The encoded protein is CASSHGAFTDTQYF. The entire variable domain, with the rest obtained from reference TRBV14 and TRBJ2-3, is as follows: EAGVTQFPSHSVIEKGQTVTLRCDPISGHDNLYWYRRVMGKEIKFLLHFVKESKQDESGMPNNRFLAERTGGTYSTLKVQPAELEDSGVYFCASSHGAFTDTQYFGPGTRLTVL.